This record covers a single T cell receptor (beta chain). The antigen is not known. Deep-level settings were used for running the assay. Each PCR replicate from the sorted subsets contained roughly 210 ng DNA, which is 30,000 or so T cell genomes. Original methodology: Quality scores were absent from the junction-only immunoSEQ sequences, so filtering differed. Clones were sequenced by immunoSEQ multiplex PCR, and TCRdb holds only the in-frame ones, with some missing. That table furnishes V, J and clone size, whereas the DNA furnished D and trimming. The sample has some 2.1 million clones, about 95% seen once; the top ten hold about 1.1%. The germline CDR1 and CDR2 sequences are SQVTM and ANQGSEA. The CDR3 covers 15 residues. Trimming shortened V by 0 bases and J by 3 bases, and 11 bases separated the two germline ends. CD45RO-negative, CCR7-positively selected cells formed the naive CD8 fraction, excluding terminally differentiated effector memory CD45RA+ cells.

This sample was taken from a study of shared clonotypes between healthy human individuals. The study, taken as a whole, reports: In general, naive subsets displayed greater estimated richness than memory subsets did.

This receptor was identified in a man between 18 and 35 years old in good health. Sequencing was performed on naive CD8+ T cells sorted from blood. The chain links TRBV29-1 to TRBJ2-2; TRBD2 might be the D (5 bases). The CDR3 coding sequence is TGCAGCGTTGAAGATCTCGGCGGGCACACCGGGGAGCTGTTTTTT. Translated: CSVEDLGGHTGELFF.